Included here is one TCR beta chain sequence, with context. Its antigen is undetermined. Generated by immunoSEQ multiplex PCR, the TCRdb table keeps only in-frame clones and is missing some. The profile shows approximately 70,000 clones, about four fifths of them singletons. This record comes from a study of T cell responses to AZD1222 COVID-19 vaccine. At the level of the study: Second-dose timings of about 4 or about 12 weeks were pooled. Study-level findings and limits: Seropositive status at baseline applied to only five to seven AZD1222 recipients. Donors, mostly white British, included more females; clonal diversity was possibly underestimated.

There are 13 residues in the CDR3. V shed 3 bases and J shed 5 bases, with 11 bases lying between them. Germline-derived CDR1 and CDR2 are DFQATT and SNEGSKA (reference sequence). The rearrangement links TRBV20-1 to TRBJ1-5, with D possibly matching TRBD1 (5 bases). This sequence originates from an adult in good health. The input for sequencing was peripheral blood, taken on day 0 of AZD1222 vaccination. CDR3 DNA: TGCAGTGCTAGTTGGGCAGGGTATCAGCCCCAGCATTTT. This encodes CSASWAGYQPQHF.